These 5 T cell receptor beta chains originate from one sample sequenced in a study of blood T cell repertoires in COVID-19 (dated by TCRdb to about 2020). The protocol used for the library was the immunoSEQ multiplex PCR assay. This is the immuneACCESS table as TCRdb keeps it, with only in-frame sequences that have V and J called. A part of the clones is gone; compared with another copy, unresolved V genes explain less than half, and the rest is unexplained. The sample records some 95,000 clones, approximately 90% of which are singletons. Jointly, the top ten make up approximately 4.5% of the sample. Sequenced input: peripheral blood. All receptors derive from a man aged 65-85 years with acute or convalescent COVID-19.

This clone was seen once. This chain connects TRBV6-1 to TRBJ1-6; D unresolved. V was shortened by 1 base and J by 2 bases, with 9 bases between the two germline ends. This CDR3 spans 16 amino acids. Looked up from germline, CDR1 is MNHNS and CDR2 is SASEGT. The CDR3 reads CASSEGPGAYNSPLHF. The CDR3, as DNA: TGTGCCAGCAGTGAAGGTCCAGGCGCCTATAATTCACCCCTCCACTTT.

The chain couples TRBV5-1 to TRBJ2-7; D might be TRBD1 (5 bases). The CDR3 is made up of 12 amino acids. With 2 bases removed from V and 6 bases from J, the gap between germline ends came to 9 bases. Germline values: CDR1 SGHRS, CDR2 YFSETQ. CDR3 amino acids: CASSFWGFEQYF. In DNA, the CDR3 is TGCGCCAGCAGCTTTTGGGGCTTCGAGCAGTACTTC.

This CDR3 reads CASSTNNQAYEQYF. The CDR3 region has the DNA TGTGCCAGCTCAACCAACAACCAGGCCTACGAGCAGTACTTC. The J gene is TRBJ2-7, the V gene TRBV18, with D unresolved. Germline loops: CDR1 KGHSH, CDR2 LQKENI. The CDR3 extends over 14 amino acids. Trimming stripped 5 bases from V and 2 bases from J, with 13 bases between.

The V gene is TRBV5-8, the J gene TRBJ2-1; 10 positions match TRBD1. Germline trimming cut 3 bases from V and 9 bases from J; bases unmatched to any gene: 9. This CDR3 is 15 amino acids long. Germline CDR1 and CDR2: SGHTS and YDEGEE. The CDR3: CASSWGGTGVSEQFF. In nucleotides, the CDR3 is TGTGCCAGCAGCTGGGGAGGGACAGGGGTGAGTGAGCAGTTCTTC.

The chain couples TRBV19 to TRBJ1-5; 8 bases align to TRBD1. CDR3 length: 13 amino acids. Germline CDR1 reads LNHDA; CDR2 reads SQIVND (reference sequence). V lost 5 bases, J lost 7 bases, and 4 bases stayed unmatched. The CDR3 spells CASSPQGAQPQHF. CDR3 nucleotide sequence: TGTGCCAGTAGTCCTCAGGGGGCGCAGCCCCAGCATTTT.